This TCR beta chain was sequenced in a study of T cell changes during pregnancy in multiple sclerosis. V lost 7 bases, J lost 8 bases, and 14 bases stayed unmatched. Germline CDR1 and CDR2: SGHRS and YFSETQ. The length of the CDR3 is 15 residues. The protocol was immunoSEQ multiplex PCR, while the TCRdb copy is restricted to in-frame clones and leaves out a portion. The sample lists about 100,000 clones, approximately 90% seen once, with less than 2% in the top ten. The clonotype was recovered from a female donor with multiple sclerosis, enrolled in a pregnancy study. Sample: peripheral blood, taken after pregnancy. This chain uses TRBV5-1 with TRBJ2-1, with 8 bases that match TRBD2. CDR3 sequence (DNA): TGCGCCAGCTCCCCGGGAGGGGGGGCCGATCATGAGCAGTTCTTC. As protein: CASSPGGGADHEQFF.